The 14 T cell receptor beta chains reported below all come from one sample, sequenced in a study of blood T cell repertoires in COVID-19. The method was immunoSEQ multiplex PCR; TCRdb's version includes in-frame clones alone and lacks a portion of them. The table includes roughly 91,000 clones, around 80% detected once. Sample: peripheral blood. The receptors stem from a man in his sixties or seventies with acute or convalescent COVID-19.

The rearrangement joins TRBV25-1 to TRBJ1-2; 7 bases align to TRBD1. There are 15 residues in the CDR3. V dropped 2 bases and J dropped 3; count of bases not matched to a gene: 6. Looked up from germline, CDR1 is MGHDK and CDR2 is SYGVNS. The CDR3 reads CASSEGAGGDYGYTF. The CDR3 nucleotides read TGTGCCAGCAGTGAAGGCGCAGGGGGAGACTATGGCTACACCTTC.

The CDR3 reads CASSTRANSDRTSRQPQHF. In DNA form, the CDR3 reads TGTGCCAGTAGTACCCGTGCGAATTCAGACAGGACCAGCCGTCAGCCCCAGCATTTT. The chain combines TRBV19 with TRBJ1-5; D may be TRBD1 (6 bases). Germline V gene data show CDR1 as LNHDA and CDR2 as SQIVND (reference sequence). V dropped 4 bases and J dropped 6 bases, with 28 bases sitting between them. CDR3 length equals 19 residues.

The chain has TRBV7-2 and TRBJ1-2, with 7 bases lining up with TRBD1. The V gene's germline CDR1 is SGHTA and CDR2 FQGNSA. The CDR3 spans 15 residues. The ends lost 2 bases at V and 4 bases at J; junction bases unmatched: 7. CDR3 region: CASSLIPGGGYGYTF. The CDR3 DNA reads as TGTGCCAGCAGCTTAATTCCAGGGGGTGGCTATGGCTACACCTTC.

This sequence joins TRBV28 and TRBJ1-1, with 7 bases that match TRBD1. V shed 4 bases, J shed 4 bases, and the junction held 6 bases outside the gene matches. The germline gives CDR1 MDHEN, CDR2 SYDVKM. CDR3 size: 14 residues. CDR3 region: CASSYPDRATEAFF. CDR3 DNA sequence: TGTGCCAGCAGTTACCCCGACAGGGCCACTGAAGCTTTCTTT.

This chain links TRBV15 with TRBJ2-6; the D gene is possibly TRBD2 (5 bases). The CDR3 is 17 residues long. CDR1 is LNHNV and CDR2 is YYDKDF in the germline V gene (reference sequence). The germline V and J ends were trimmed by 1 base and 2 bases, with 12 bases remaining between them. CDR3 sequence: CATSRAAGGPGANVLTF. In nucleotides, the CDR3 is TGTGCCACCAGCAGAGCTGCGGGCGGTCCTGGGGCCAACGTCCTGACTTTC.

The J gene is TRBJ2-5, the V gene TRBV14; maybe TRBD1 (6 bases). This CDR3 contains 17 residues. Trimming took 0 bases from V and 2 from J, leaving 16 bases between them. The germline V gene encodes CDR1 SGHDN and CDR2 FVKESK. CDR3 coding DNA: TGTGCCAGCAGCCAAGAGGGGGCAATTAGAGGGCAAGAGACCCAGTACTTC. It is translated as CASSQEGAIRGQETQYF.

The chain employs TRBV10-2 and TRBJ2-2; possibly TRBD1 for D (7 bases). V was clipped by 7 bases and J by 6 bases, with 18 bases between them. The CDR3 loop spans 15 amino acids. In germline, CDR1 is WSHSY, CDR2 SAAADI. CDR3 DNA: TGCGCCAGCAACCAAGGAGGGGGCGCGCCCGGGGAGCTGTTTTTT. Translated, it gives CASNQGGGAPGELFF.

The chain couples TRBV6-5 to TRBJ2-5; no reliable D call. This CDR3 spans 12 amino acids. Trimming pared 4 bases from V and 4 bases from J, leaving 7 bases between. Germline V lookup: CDR1 MNHEY, CDR2 SVGAGI. CDR3 region: CASSSTLETQYF. The DNA of the CDR3 is TGTGCCAGCAGTTCTACTTTAGAGACCCAGTACTTC.

The CDR3 protein is CASSLTGTVYGYTF. In DNA form, the CDR3 reads TGTGCCAGCAGCTTAACCGGGACAGTCTATGGCTACACCTTC. The chain links TRBV5-4 to TRBJ1-2; TRBD1 matches at 7 bases. Germline CDR1 reads SGHNT; CDR2 reads YYREEE (reference sequence). The CDR3 has 14 residues. V lost 2 bases and J lost 4; bases outside the gene matches: 5.

This clone was seen more than once but under ten times. The chain couples TRBV4-1 to TRBJ2-1, with 7 bases aligning to TRBD1. Germline V gives CDR1 MGHRA, CDR2 YSYEKL. Trimming cost V 4 bases and J 4 bases; bases outside gene matches: 10. CDR3 length: 16 residues. The CDR3 nucleotides read TGCGCCAGCAGCCGAACAGCAGGGGGACAATACAATGAGCAGTTCTTC. Its translation is CASSRTAGGQYNEQFF.

The chain carries TRBV19 and TRBJ1-5; D unclear. This CDR3 has 16 amino acids. Trimming removed 2 bases at V and 0 bases at J, with 11 bases between. Per germline, CDR1 LNHDA and CDR2 SQIVND (reference sequence). The CDR3 loop reads CASSIIKQNSNQPQHF. Written as DNA, the CDR3 is TGTGCCAGTAGTATAATTAAACAGAATAGCAATCAGCCCCAGCATTTT.

J is TRBJ1-3 and V is TRBV25-1, with 8 bases identical to TRBD1. The ends lost 3 bases at V and 2 bases at J; junction bases unmatched: 3. Germline V lookup: CDR1 MGHDK, CDR2 SYGVNS. The length of the CDR3 is 15 residues. CDR3: CASSDPGGTGNTIYF. For the CDR3, the DNA is TGTGCCAGCAGTGATCCAGGGGGCACTGGAAACACCATATATTTT.

Only one count was recorded for this clone. The chain has TRBV9 and TRBJ2-7; 7 bases align to TRBD1. CDR3 length: 14 residues. Germline trimming cut 3 bases from V and 3 bases from J; bases unmatched to any gene: 6. Per germline, CDR1 SGDLS and CDR2 YYNGEE. The CDR3 loop reads CASSGQGSFYEQYV. CDR3 bases: TGTGCCAGCAGCGGACAGGGTTCCTTCTACGAGCAGTACGTC.

The chain joins TRBV7-2 to TRBJ2-5; 8 bases are a match to TRBD1. V lost 5 bases, J lost 2 bases, and 7 bases stayed unmatched. Per germline, CDR1 SGHTA and CDR2 FQGNSA. The CDR3 has 15 residues. CDR3 nucleotides: TGTGCCAGCAGCCTAAACAGGGGGGAGCAAGAGACCCAGTACTTC. Encoded protein: CASSLNRGEQETQYF.